This TCR beta chain was documented in a study of cytomegalovirus exposure and HLA in healthy donors. PCR employed 60 Vbeta and 13 Jbeta primers. Measured with immunoSEQ multiplex PCR; TCRdb has only the in-frame clones, and not every one. The table shows 100,000 to 150,000 clones, with more than 60% occurring only once. The CDR3 runs to 14 residues. CDR1 is SNHLY, CDR2 FYNNEI, per germline. Trimming removed 6 bases from V and 5 bases from J; junction bases left unmatched: 8. The receptor was derived from a woman aged 18-30 years in good health and CMV-seronegative. Sequences were obtained from PBMCs. This rearrangement joins TRBV2 to TRBJ2-7; 9 bases are a match to TRBD1. CDR3 DNA: TGTGCCAGCAGATTGGACAGGGGAAAAGACGAGCAGTACTTC. Its protein is CASRLDRGKDEQYF.